The rows below give T cell receptor beta chains drawn from one sample of a study of control samples from healthy donors and cancer patients. Assay used: immunoSEQ multiplex PCR; TCRdb lists only in-frame clones, some missing. The sample includes some 94,000 clones, roughly nine tenths of them seen just once. Specimen: PBMCs. Receptors were obtained from a woman between 45 and 60 years old with colorectal cancer. CDR3s include the opening cysteine and the closing phenylalanine or tryptophan. D genes are given only for firm matches. Size is stated for part of the rows, as once, few or many counts, or as a class when the clone is expanded.

D gene,clone size,V gene,J gene,CDR3 length,CDR3 DNA,CDR3 protein
.,.,TRBV19,TRBJ1-2,14,TGTGCCAGTAGTAGGGACAATCCCTACTATGGCTACACCTTC,CASSRDNPYYGYTF
.,.,TRBV5-6,TRBJ2-4,17,TGTGCCAGCAGCTCCCCCCGGGCTCCCACGGGCAAAAACATTCAGTACTTC,CASSSPRAPTGKNIQYF
.,.,TRBV30,TRBJ1-1,12,TGTGCCTGGAGTCCAGGGCCAACTGAAGCTTTCTTT,CAWSPGPTEAFF
.,once,TRBV7-9,TRBJ2-5,13,TGTGCCAGCAGCTTAGGGGTTTCGGAGACCCAGTACTTC,CASSLGVSETQYF
TRBD1,.,TRBV6-5,TRBJ2-1,16,TGTGCCAGCAGTTACGACCCAGGGGGCGACTACAATGAGCAGTTCTTC,CASSYDPGGDYNEQFF
TRBD1,.,TRBV10-3,TRBJ1-2,12,TGTGCCATCAGCCGACAGGGGGAAGGCTACACCTTC,CAISRQGEGYTF
.,.,TRBV27,TRBJ2-1,13,TGTGCCAGCAGGTCTCCCCCCCTCAATGAGCAGTTCTTC,CASRSPPLNEQFF
.,.,TRBV24-1,TRBJ2-3,16,TGTGCCACCAGTGACCATAGACACCTTAGCACAGATACGCAGTATTTT,CATSDHRHLSTDTQYF
TRBD1,.,TRBV11-1,TRBJ1-2,13,TGTGCCAGCAGCACGACAGGGTTTTGGGGCTACACCTTC,CASSTTGFWGYTF
TRBD1,.,TRBV5-1,TRBJ1-2,15,TGCGCCAGCAGAGAACCGGGACAGGGGGACTATGGCTACACCTTC,CASREPGQGDYGYTF
.,.,TRBV9,TRBJ1-4,14,TGTGCCAGCAGCGTAGGGCCCCGCCAAGGAAAACTGTTTTTT,CASSVGPRQGKLFF
.,.,TRBV5-1,TRBJ2-1,16,TGCGCCAGCAGCGCGTATATTCCGAGCTCCTACAATGAGCAGTTCTTC,CASSAYIPSSYNEQFF
TRBD1,.,TRBV7-2,TRBJ1-5,15,TGTGCCAGCAGCTTGAACAGGGGTAGCAATCAGCCCCAGCATTTT,CASSLNRGSNQPQHF
TRBD1,.,TRBV30,TRBJ1-2,22,TGTGCCTGGAGTGTACTACCGCGGGTGGCTGGGACAGATTTTACTGTTCCCTATGGCTACACCTTC,CAWSVLPRVAGTDFTVPYGYTF
TRBD1,.,TRBV7-9,TRBJ2-2,15,TGTGCCAGCAGCCAAGGGACAGGGTACACCGGGGAGCTGTTTTTT,CASSQGTGYTGELFF
TRBD1,.,TRBV4-2,TRBJ1-4,15,TGTGCCAGCAGCCGCGAGACAGGGTGGAATGAAAAACTGTTTTTT,CASSRETGWNEKLFF
TRBD1,once,TRBV7-3,TRBJ1-1,15,TGTGCCAGCAGCCAACAGGGGACGAGCGGCGACGAAGCTTTCTTT,CASSQQGTSGDEAFF
TRBD2,.,TRBV6-2/TRBV6-3,TRBJ2-1,14,TGTGCCAGCAGCCCGGGACTATCCTACAATGAGCAGTTCTTC,CASSPGLSYNEQFF
.,.,TRBV13,TRBJ2-3,15,TGTGCCAGCAGCTTAGAGGGAACTAGCACAGATACGCAGTATTTT,CASSLEGTSTDTQYF
.,.,TRBV28,TRBJ1-2,14,TGTGCCAGCACCCCAGGCTCCGGGACGGAGGGCTACACCTTC,CASTPGSGTEGYTF
.,.,TRBV5-4,TRBJ2-6,14,TGTGCCAGCAGCCGTAGTAATGGGGCCAACGTCCTGACTTTC,CASSRSNGANVLTF
.,.,TRBV5-1,TRBJ2-1,13,TGCGCCAGCAGCTACGGGCATGGTGATGAGCAGTTCTTC,CASSYGHGDEQFF
TRBD2,few,TRBV18,TRBJ2-5,17,TGTGCCAGCTCACCACAGAGTCTAGCGGGGGCCCTGGAGACCCAGTACTTC,CASSPQSLAGALETQYF
TRBD2,.,TRBV12-5,TRBJ2-1,13,TGTGCTAGTGGGCGACTAGCGGGCGGTGAGCAGTTCTTC,CASGRLAGGEQFF
.,.,TRBV30,TRBJ1-3,14,TGTGCCTGGAGTCCTGGGCTTCAGGGAAACACCATATATTTT,CAWSPGLQGNTIYF
.,.,TRBV6-6,TRBJ1-5,13,TGTGCCAGCAGTTACACACTCAATCAGCCCCAGCATTTT,CASSYTLNQPQHF
.,.,TRBV10-2,TRBJ1-1,15,TGCGCCAGCAGTGAGTCCACGCGACAGAACACTGAAGCTTTCTTT,CASSESTRQNTEAFF
TRBD1,once,TRBV28,TRBJ1-2,17,TGTGCCAGCAGTCTACTCCTCGGACAGGGGGCTAACTATGGCTACACCTTC,CASSLLLGQGANYGYTF
TRBD2,.,TRBV19,TRBJ2-5,17,TGTGCCAGTAGTATTAGGTTACTAGCGGGGATGGGAGAGACCCAGTACTTC,CASSIRLLAGMGETQYF
.,.,TRBV19,TRBJ2-5,16,TGTGCCAGTAGTATCGCGGGGACTCGATTACTAGAGACCCAGTACTTC,CASSIAGTRLLETQYF
TRBD2,few,TRBV5-1,TRBJ2-5,22,TGCGCCAGCAGCCAGTCCCGCGCAGGGCTGTTGGGACTAGCGGGGGGCAAAGAGACCCAGTACTTC,CASSQSRAGLLGLAGGKETQYF
.,.,TRBV18,TRBJ2-3,14,TGTGCCAGCTCACCATCGCAGGGCACAGATACGCAGTATTTT,CASSPSQGTDTQYF
.,.,TRBV4-1,TRBJ1-2,14,TGCGCCAGCAGCCTTGGTTCGGGGTCCGATGGCTACACCTTC,CASSLGSGSDGYTF
TRBD1,.,TRBV7-2,TRBJ1-2,15,TGTGCCAGCAGCCTACGCCTGACAGGGGACTATGGCTACACCTTC,CASSLRLTGDYGYTF
.,.,TRBV10-3,TRBJ1-4,13,TGTGCCATCAGTGGGACCGCTCATGAAAAACTGTTTTTT,CAISGTAHEKLFF
.,.,TRBV14,TRBJ1-1,14,TGTGCCAGCAGCCAAAGGGGGTCGTCAAGCGGAGCTTTCTTT,CASSQRGSSSGAFF
.,.,TRBV19,TRBJ2-5,14,TGTGCTAGTAGAAGACAGGCCGGCCAAGAGACCCAGTACTTC,CASRRQAGQETQYF
.,.,TRBV28,TRBJ1-6,16,TGTGCCAGCAGCCACCCCGTAGGCGGCGGAGTTTCACCCCTCCACTTT,CASSHPVGGGVSPLHF
.,.,TRBV4-1,TRBJ2-2,15,TGCGCCAGCGAGCTCGGGCAGGGACCCCCCGGGGAGCTGTTTTTT,CASELGQGPPGELFF
.,.,TRBV4-3,TRBJ2-6,15,TGCGCCAGCAGCCAAGAGAGGGCTGGGGCCAACGTCCTGACTTTC,CASSQERAGANVLTF
TRBD1,.,TRBV6-1,TRBJ2-5,16,TGTGCCAGCCGTGCCCTACCCCGACAGGGGATAGGGACCCAGTACTTC,CASRALPRQGIGTQYF
.,.,TRBV6-6,TRBJ2-1,14,TGTGCCAGCAGTTATTCTGGGGCAGAGAATGAGCAGTTCTTC,CASSYSGAENEQFF
.,.,TRBV6-5,TRBJ2-5,14,TGTGCCAGCAGCCTACAGGGAGGTGTAGAGACCCAGTACTTC,CASSLQGGVETQYF
.,.,TRBV5-6,TRBJ2-3,17,TGTGCCAGCAGCTTGGGATTCGGAGGGGGGGCTGCAGATACGCAGTATTTT,CASSLGFGGGAADTQYF
.,.,TRBV7-2,TRBJ1-1,13,TGTGCCAGCAGCTTAGGACCGGCCACTGAAGCTTTCTTT,CASSLGPATEAFF
.,.,TRBV24-1,TRBJ2-1,16,TGTGCCACCAGTGACTCACTGGGCGGGGAGAGAAATGAGCAGTTCTTC,CATSDSLGGERNEQFF
.,.,TRBV4-3,TRBJ2-3,13,TGCGCCAGCAGCCACAGAGGCACAGATACGCAGTATTTT,CASSHRGTDTQYF
.,.,TRBV30,TRBJ2-2,13,TGTGCCTGGAATCCAGGGCAAGCCGGGGAGCTGTTTTTT,CAWNPGQAGELFF
.,.,TRBV19,TRBJ1-6,14,TGTGCCAGTAGTATCAAAGGATCTAATTCACCCCTCCACTTT,CASSIKGSNSPLHF
TRBD1,.,TRBV2,TRBJ1-5,15,TGTGCCAGCGCGAGGGGGCAGGGCAGCAATCAGCCCCAGCATTTT,CASARGQGSNQPQHF
.,once,TRBV24-1,TRBJ2-5,11,TGTGCCACCAGTGATGAAACGACCCAGTACTTC,CATSDETTQYF